These 9 T cell receptor beta chains share one sample of origin, sequenced in a study of post-analysis software for immune sequencing data. Study results and limitations: Among 5 or 6 TRBV segments more frequent in patients than controls were TRBV5-6, TRBV5-1 and TRBV20-1.

Unique molecular identifiers were present in the TCR beta cDNA libraries. One entry per CDR3 protein results from TCRdb running MiXCR on the PCR reads. The sample includes around 770,000 distinct CDR3 sequences, under 60% of them seen just once. No antigens are known for them. Sequencing used blood. The source of these receptors is a girl aged 10 to 17 with multiple sclerosis.

This clonotype has a count of ten or more. This sequence joins TRBV6-6 and TRBJ2-1, with 7 bases aligning to TRBD2. V lost 2 bases to trimming and J lost 0 bases; unmatched junction nucleotides: 1. The CDR3 covers 15 residues. The germline gives CDR1 MNHNY, CDR2 SVGAGI (reference sequence). The CDR3 region is CASSYGGSSYNEQFF. The DNA for the CDR3 is TGTGCCAGCAGTTACGGCGGGAGCTCCTACAATGAGCAGTTCTTC.

The chain combines TRBV6-1 with TRBJ2-7; 7 bases align to TRBD2. Germline values: CDR1 MNHNS, CDR2 SASEGT. The CDR3 is made up of 15 amino acids. The V segment lost 1 base and the J segment 1 base; nucleotides outside the gene matches: 4. In DNA form, the CDR3 reads TGTGCCAGCAGTGAAGAGGCTAGCGGATCCTACGAGCAGTACTTC. Translating gives CASSEEASGSYEQYF.

This clonotype was found a few times. The V call is TRBV7-3, the J call TRBJ2-5; no firm D call. Trimming took 5 bases from V and 4 from J, leaving 14 bases between them. This CDR3 contains 14 residues. Germline V gene lookup returns CDR1 SGHTA and CDR2 FQGTGA. The CDR3 DNA reads TGTGCCAGCAGCCGGACGGGCCCCCCAGAGACCCAGTACTTC. Protein sequence: CASSRTGPPETQYF.

As for this clonotype: One end of the junction fails to match germline, which may point to a read error. The chain joins TRBV6-5 to TRBJ1-2; D is uncertain. The CDR3 is made up of 13 amino acids. In germline, CDR1 is MNHEY, CDR2 SVGAGI. DNA of the CDR3: TGTGCCGGCAGTTACGGGGAAGGCTATGGCTACACCTTC. It is translated as CAGSYGEGYGYTF.

This clonotype was counted between two and nine times. V and J are TRBV12-3 or TRBV12-4 and TRBJ2-5, with 10 bases fitting TRBD1. Trimming at V came to 6 bases and at J to 6 bases, leaving 4 bases not matched to a gene. The CDR3 has 13 amino acids. The CDR3 reads CASRRTGGQTQYF. DNA for the CDR3: TGTGCCAGCAGAAGGACAGGGGGTCAGACCCAGTACTTC.

This rearrangement joins TRBV9 to TRBJ2-2; D perhaps matches TRBD1 (7 bases). The CDR3 contains 20 residues. With 4 bases removed from V and 0 bases from J, the gap between germline ends came to 25 bases. Germline V gene sequence: CDR1 SGDLS, CDR2 YYNGEE. CDR3 protein: CASSLSLGGLTGANTGELFF. CDR3 nucleotides: TGTGCCAGCAGCCTATCACTAGGGGGGTTAACAGGGGCGAACACCGGGGAGCTGTTTTTT.

This rearrangement joins TRBV12-3 or TRBV12-4 to TRBJ1-2, with D hard to call. The CDR3 contains 14 residues. The germline V and J ends were trimmed by 2 bases and 4 bases, with 11 bases remaining between them. The CDR3, as DNA: TGTGCCAGCAGTTTAAACACTCAGGCCTATGGCTACACCTTC. Protein sequence: CASSLNTQAYGYTF.

This sequence joins TRBV5-1 and TRBJ2-1, with a tentative D call TRBD2 (5 bases). CDR3 length equals 13 residues. From germline, CDR1 is SGHRS and CDR2 YFSETQ. V lost 1 base and J 9 bases, leaving 11 bases between the germline ends. The CDR3 DNA sequence: TGCGCCAGCAGCTTGACTAGTTCCGTTGAGCAGTTCTTC. It translates to CASSLTSSVEQFF.

This clonotype was seen a handful of times. The chain joins TRBV28 to TRBJ2-3; D perhaps matches TRBD2 (5 bases). The CDR3 extends over 14 amino acids. Germline-derived CDR1 and CDR2 are MDHEN and SYDVKM. The V end lost 6 bases, the J end lost 2 bases, and 12 bases lay between the germline ends. In DNA form, the CDR3 reads TGTGCCAGCAGCCTAGGAGGTAACACAGATACGCAGTATTTT. Its protein product is CASSLGGNTDTQYF.